A single sample gave rise to the 3 T cell receptor beta chains below, sequenced in a study of blood T cell repertoires in COVID-19 (dated by TCRdb to between 2020 and 2021). The library was obtained by the immunoSEQ multiplex PCR assay. TCRdb took this table from immuneACCESS and kept in-frame rearrangements with V and J called. Such tables lack part of the clones; where checked against another copy, unresolved V genes explain under half of the gap, and the rest is unexplained. The sample table shows under 150,000 clones, and nearly 90% are seen once. The top ten clonotypes cover roughly 8.1% of the sample. Sequences were obtained from peripheral blood. The receptors stem from a woman aged 65 to 85 who had recovered from COVID-19.

The J gene is TRBJ2-7, the V gene TRBV9; the D gene is possibly TRBD1 (6 bases). The CDR3 loop spans 14 amino acids. Trimming shortened V by 0 bases and J by 7 bases, and 14 bases separated the two germline ends. CDR1 and CDR2 from the germline V gene are SGDLS and YYNGEE. The CDR3 protein is CASSVGWGRREQYF. In nucleotides, the CDR3 is TGTGCCAGCAGCGTAGGATGGGGGCGGAGGGAGCAGTACTTC.

J is TRBJ2-1 and V is TRBV12-3 or TRBV12-4; weak D call: TRBD2 (6 bases). Trimming removed 6 bases at V and 0 bases at J, with 6 bases between. The CDR3 extends over 13 amino acids. CDR3 sequence: CASRGGSYNEQFF. CDR3 in DNA: TGTGCCAGCAGGGGGGGCTCCTACAATGAGCAGTTCTTC.

The chain carries TRBV11-3 and TRBJ1-1; TRBD1 matches 11 bases. The germline CDR1 and CDR2 sequences are SGHNT and YENEEA. With 2 bases clipped from V and 6 bases from J, the junction kept 17 bases outside the gene matches. The CDR3 is made up of 19 amino acids. CDR3 nucleotides: TGTGCCAGCAGCTTACCTAACCGGGGGGACAGGGGGTTGGTCCCTGAAGCTTTCTTT. Its protein product is CASSLPNRGDRGLVPEAFF.